The clone carrying this TCR beta chain was counted between two and nine times. This sample was included in a study of T-cell reconstitution after alpha-beta-depleted transplantation in children. It was with unique molecular identifiers that the TCRbeta library was prepared. Using its own MiXCR run on the PCR reads, TCRdb lists one record per CDR3 protein. The table lists some 290,000 distinct CDR3 sequences, 9.5% to 10% of them singletons, with roughly a tenth in the top ten. The specimen comprised PBMCs from the stem cell graft donor, sampled from the stem cell graft. The sequence was collected from a human donor who donated a stem cell graft to a child with SCID.

The DNA of the CDR3 is TGTGCCAGCAGCCCGTGGACAGCCGGAAACACCATATATTTT. Translated, it gives CASSPWTAGNTIYF. The gene calls are TRBV9 and TRBJ1-3; the D gene is possibly TRBD1 (6 bases). The V gene's germline CDR1 is SGDLS and CDR2 YYNGEE. Trimming took 4 bases from V and 4 from J, leaving 12 bases between them. The CDR3 is 14 residues long. The whole variable domain, remainder taken from reference TRBV9 and TRBJ1-3, is DSGVTQTPKHLITATGQRVTLRCSPRSGDLSVYWYQQSLDQGLQFLIQYYNGEERAKGNILERFSAQQFPDLHSELNLSSLELGDSALYFCASSPWTAGNTIYFGEGSWLTVV.